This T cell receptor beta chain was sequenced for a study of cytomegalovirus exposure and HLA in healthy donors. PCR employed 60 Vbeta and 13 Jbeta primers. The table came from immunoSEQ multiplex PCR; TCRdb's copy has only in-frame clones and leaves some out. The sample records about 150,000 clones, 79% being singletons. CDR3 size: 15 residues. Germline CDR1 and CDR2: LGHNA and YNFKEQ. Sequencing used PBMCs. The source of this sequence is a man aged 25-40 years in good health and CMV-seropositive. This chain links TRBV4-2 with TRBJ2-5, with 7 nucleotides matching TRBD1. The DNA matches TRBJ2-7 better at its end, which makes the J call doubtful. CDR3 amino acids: CASSQDPDRLYEQYF. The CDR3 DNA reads TGTGCCAGCAGCCAAGACCCGGACAGGCTCTACGAGCAGTACTTC.